This T cell receptor (beta chain) emerged from a study of blood T cell repertoires in COVID-19. Whole-study context: There were acute and convalescent COVID-19 samples, and they came from the United States, Italy and Spain. PBMCs, B-cell-depleted T cells, or T cells were the source of the cDNA or gDNA that made up the material.

In the original processing: Reference gene primers were amplified, and this amplification served to estimate nucleated cell counts. Libraries were prepared by immunoSEQ multiplex PCR; TCRdb keeps only in-frame clonotypes and omits some of them. That table gives V, J and clone size, and the DNA gave D and trimming. In the table there are about 55,000 clones, approximately 89% of which are singletons. With 5 bases clipped from V and 2 bases from J, the junction kept 6 bases outside the gene matches. The CDR3 spans 15 residues. Germline V lookup: CDR1 MNHEY, CDR2 SVGAGI. The receptor was isolated from a human donor in a cohort sampled during active COVID-19. V gene TRBV6-5 combines with J gene TRBJ1-2, with 9 nucleotides matching TRBD1. The sequenced sample was peripheral blood. The CDR3 sequence: CASSKPGQGNYGYTF. The CDR3 DNA follows: TGTGCCAGCAGTAAACCGGGACAGGGAAACTATGGCTACACCTTC.